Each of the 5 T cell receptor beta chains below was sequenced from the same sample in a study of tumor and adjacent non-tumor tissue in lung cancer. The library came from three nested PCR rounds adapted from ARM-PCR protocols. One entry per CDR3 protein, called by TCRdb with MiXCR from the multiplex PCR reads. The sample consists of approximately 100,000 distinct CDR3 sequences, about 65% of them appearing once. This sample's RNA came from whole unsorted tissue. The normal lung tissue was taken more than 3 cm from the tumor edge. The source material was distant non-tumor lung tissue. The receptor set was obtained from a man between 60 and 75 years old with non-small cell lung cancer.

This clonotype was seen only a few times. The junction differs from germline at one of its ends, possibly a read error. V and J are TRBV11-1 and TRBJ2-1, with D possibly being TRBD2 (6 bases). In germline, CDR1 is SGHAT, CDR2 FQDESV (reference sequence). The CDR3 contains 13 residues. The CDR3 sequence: CDSSSGTAPRLFF. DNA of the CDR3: TGTGACAGCAGCTCGGGGACTGCCCCTAGGTTGTTCTTC.

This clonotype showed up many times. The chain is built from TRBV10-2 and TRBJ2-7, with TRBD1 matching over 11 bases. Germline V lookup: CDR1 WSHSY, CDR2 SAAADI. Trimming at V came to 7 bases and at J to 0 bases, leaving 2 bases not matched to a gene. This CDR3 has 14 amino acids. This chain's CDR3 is CASKGQGGSYEQYF. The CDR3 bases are TGCGCCAGCAAGGGACAGGGGGGCTCCTACGAGCAGTACTTC.

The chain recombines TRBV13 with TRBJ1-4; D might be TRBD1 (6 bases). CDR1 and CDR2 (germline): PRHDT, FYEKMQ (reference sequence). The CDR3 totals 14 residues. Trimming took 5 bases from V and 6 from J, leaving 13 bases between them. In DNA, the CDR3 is TGTGCCAGCAGCCTAAGGACAGCTGATGAAAAACTGTTTTTT. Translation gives CASSLRTADEKLFF.

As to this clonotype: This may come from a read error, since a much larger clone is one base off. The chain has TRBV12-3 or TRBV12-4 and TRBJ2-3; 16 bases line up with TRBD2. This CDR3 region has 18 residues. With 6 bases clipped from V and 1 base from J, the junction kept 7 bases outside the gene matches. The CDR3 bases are TGTGCCAGCAGGGAACCGGGACTAGCGGGAGGGTGCACAGATACGCAGTATTTT. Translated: CASREPGLAGGCTDTQYF.

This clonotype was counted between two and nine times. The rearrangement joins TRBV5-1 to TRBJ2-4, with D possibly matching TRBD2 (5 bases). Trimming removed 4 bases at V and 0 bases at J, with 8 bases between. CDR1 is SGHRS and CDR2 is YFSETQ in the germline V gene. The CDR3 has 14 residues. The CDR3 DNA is TGCGCCAGCAGCATCGGGGTAGCCAAAAACATTCAGTACTTC. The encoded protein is CASSIGVAKNIQYF.